This is a list of T cell receptor beta chains from one sample in a study of blood T cell repertoires in COVID-19. Assay: immunoSEQ multiplex PCR; the TCRdb copy retains only in-frame clones and omits some. The sample lists about 290,000 clones, about nine tenths occurring once. The sample taken for sequencing was peripheral blood. These receptors were collected from a woman in her twenties or thirties with active or convalescent COVID-19. CDR3s include the opening cysteine and the closing phenylalanine or tryptophan. The D gene is left open where the match is weak. Rows may omit the clone size; those that give it use once, few, many or a size class.

size | J | V | length | D | DNA | CDR3
- | TRBJ1-6 | TRBV28 | 17 | TRBD1 | TGTGCCAGCAGTCCTCGGACAGGGGCGCCCTATAATTCACCCCTCCACTTT | CASSPRTGAPYNSPLHF
- | TRBJ2-5 | TRBV6-2/TRBV6-3 | 11 | - | TGTGCCAGCAGTACCCTCGGTGTGGAGTACTTC | CASSTLGVEYF
- | TRBJ1-2 | TRBV6-6 | 11 | - | TGTGCCAGCGGCGGAAACTATGGCTACACCTTC | CASGGNYGYTF
once | TRBJ2-1 | TRBV19 | 17 | TRBD1 | TGTGCCAGTAGTACCCGCGCCCCACAGGGGTATTACAATGAGCAGTTCTTC | CASSTRAPQGYYNEQFF
- | TRBJ2-1 | TRBV7-3 | 17 | TRBD2 | TGTGCCAGCAGCTTTACTAGCGGGGGGGCGTCCTACAATGAGCAGTTCTTC | CASSFTSGGASYNEQFF
- | TRBJ1-3 | TRBV2 | 12 | - | TGTGCCAGCAGGTCGGGGGTAAACACCATATATTTT | CASRSGVNTIYF
- | TRBJ1-2 | TRBV7-9 | 13 | TRBD1 | TGTGCCAGCAGCTTACCAGGGGGGTTAGGCTACACCTTC | CASSLPGGLGYTF
once | TRBJ2-2 | TRBV9 | 16 | TRBD2 | TGTGCCAGCAGCTCAGCGGGGCTAGCGGGGGACGGGGAGCTGTTTTTT | CASSSAGLAGDGELFF
- | TRBJ1-2 | TRBV19 | 13 | - | TGTGCCAGTTGGTCCCGAGAGCGCTATGGCTACACCTTC | CASWSRERYGYTF
- | TRBJ2-7 | TRBV6-2/TRBV6-3 | 13 | - | TGTGCCAGCAGTCTAGGGGTCCCCTACGAGCAGTACTTC | CASSLGVPYEQYF
- | TRBJ2-3 | TRBV7-2 | 14 | - | TGTGCCAGCAGCTTGCGGGGCCGCACAGATACGCAGTATTTT | CASSLRGRTDTQYF
- | TRBJ1-5 | TRBV2 | 13 | - | TGTGCCAGCGGTTACGGGGAGAATCAGCCCCAGCATTTT | CASGYGENQPQHF
- | TRBJ2-7 | TRBV9 | 14 | TRBD1 | TGTGCCAGCAGCTCCGGGACAGGTAACTACGAGCAGTACTTC | CASSSGTGNYEQYF
once | TRBJ1-5 | TRBV7-8 | 16 | - | TGTGCCAGCAGCTTAGTTTCAGCCTGGGGGGATCAGCCCCAGCATTTT | CASSLVSAWGDQPQHF
once | TRBJ2-1 | TRBV18 | 16 | TRBD2 | TGTGCCAGCTCACCCCCAGCGGGGGGGCCTAGAAATGAGCAGTTCTTC | CASSPPAGGPRNEQFF
once | TRBJ2-4 | TRBV5-1 | 16 | - | TGCGCCAGCAGCTTGGAGGCGGGTCTGGCCAAAAACATTCAGTACTTC | CASSLEAGLAKNIQYF
once | TRBJ2-7 | TRBV10-1 | 13 | TRBD2 | TGCGCCAGCAGTCAGCGGGGGGTCGACGAGCAGTACTTC | CASSQRGVDEQYF
- | TRBJ1-2 | TRBV28 | 14 | TRBD1 | TGTGCCAGCCGCCCCGCAGGACAGGTCTATGGCTACACCTTC | CASRPAGQVYGYTF
- | TRBJ2-1 | TRBV3-1/TRBV3-2 | 19 | TRBD2 | TGTGCCAGCAGCCAAGATTACCCAGCGGGGGGGCCAAGGTACAATGAGCAGTTCTTC | CASSQDYPAGGPRYNEQFF
- | TRBJ2-5 | TRBV7-9 | 12 | - | TGTGCCAGCAGCTTTCTAGTAGAGACCCAGTACTTC | CASSFLVETQYF
- | TRBJ2-3 | TRBV4-1 | 14 | - | TGCGCCAGCAGCCAGGCCAGGGGAACAGATACGCAGTATTTT | CASSQARGTDTQYF
- | TRBJ2-7 | TRBV19 | 15 | TRBD2 | TGTGCCAGTAGTATATTTGCGGGGGTCTCCTACGAGCAGTACTTC | CASSIFAGVSYEQYF
- | TRBJ2-1 | TRBV18 | 13 | - | TGTGCCAGCTCACCAGCGGTCTACAATGAGCAGTTCTTC | CASSPAVYNEQFF
few | TRBJ1-1 | TRBV4-2 | 14 | - | TGTGCCAGCAGCCCAGTACAGGGTTCAAGTGAAGCTTTCTTT | CASSPVQGSSEAFF
few | TRBJ2-1 | TRBV10-3 | 15 | - | TGTGCCATCAGTGAGTCGGTGGGGGCCCCGGGTGAGCAGTTCTTC | CAISESVGAPGEQFF
- | TRBJ1-2 | TRBV7-9 | 13 | - | TGTGCCAGCACCATGAGCGGGGGTCGAGGCTACACCTTC | CASTMSGGRGYTF
- | TRBJ1-2 | TRBV20-1 | 11 | - | TGCAGTGCTAGGACAGACTATGGCTACACCTTC | CSARTDYGYTF
- | TRBJ2-6 | TRBV7-3 | 14 | - | TGTGCCAGCAGCTCGGGGTCTGGGGCCAACGTCCTGACTTTC | CASSSGSGANVLTF
- | TRBJ2-2 | TRBV5-1 | 15 | TRBD2 | TGCGCCAGCAGCAGAGCGGGACCCAACACCGGGGAGCTGTTTTTT | CASSRAGPNTGELFF
- | TRBJ2-1 | TRBV5-6 | 17 | TRBD2 | TGTGCCAGCAGGCAGACTAGCGGGGGAGCTACCTACAATGAGCAGTTCTTC | CASRQTSGGATYNEQFF
- | TRBJ2-5 | TRBV7-2 | 14 | - | TGTGCCAGCAGCTTTGTTCAGGGTCAAGAGACCCAGTACTTC | CASSFVQGQETQYF
- | TRBJ2-6 | TRBV19 | 18 | TRBD1 | TGTGCCAGTAGTAAGGGGGACAGGAGTGCCTCTGGGGCCAACGTCCTGACTTTT | CASSKGDRSASGANVLTF
- | TRBJ2-5 | TRBV9 | 17 | TRBD1 | TGTGCCAGCAGCGTAGGCGCAGGGGGAACCTCCGTAGAGACCCAGTACTTC | CASSVGAGGTSVETQYF
- | TRBJ1-2 | TRBV6-1 | 15 | - | TGTGCCAGCAGTGAAATAACAGATAAATACTATGGCTACACCTTC | CASSEITDKYYGYTF
- | TRBJ1-2 | TRBV7-9 | 12 | - | TGTGCCAGCCAAAAAGGAGATCATGGCTACACCTTC | CASQKGDHGYTF
- | TRBJ1-1 | TRBV2 | 13 | - | TGTGCCAGCAGTGACCACGGGGGCACTGAAGCTTTCTTT | CASSDHGGTEAFF
- | TRBJ2-3 | TRBV5-1 | 16 | - | TGCGCCAGCAGCTTGGAGGTGCGGCTCAGCACAGATACGCAGTATTTT | CASSLEVRLSTDTQYF
once | TRBJ2-3 | TRBV7-2 | 14 | - | TGTGCCAGCAGCTGGGCGGGGCGGAGGGATACGCAGTATTTT | CASSWAGRRDTQYF
- | TRBJ1-3 | TRBV18 | 15 | TRBD1 | TGTGCCAGCTCACAAGGGACAGGGACTGGAAACACCATATATTTT | CASSQGTGTGNTIYF
- | TRBJ2-6 | TRBV24-1 | 15 | - | TGTGCCACCAACCCCGGAGGCCCTGGGGCCAACGTCCTGACTTTC | CATNPGGPGANVLTF
once | TRBJ2-2 | TRBV6-2/TRBV6-3 | 14 | TRBD2 | TGTGCCAGCAGTTTAGCGGGGTACCCCGGGGAGCTGTTTTTT | CASSLAGYPGELFF
many | TRBJ2-1 | TRBV10-1 | 12 | TRBD1 | TGCGCCAGCAGCGACGAAACAGGGGACCAGTTCTTC | CASSDETGDQFF
- | TRBJ2-3 | TRBV5-1 | 14 | TRBD1 | TGCGCCAGCAGCACGACAGGGGGAGCGGATACGCAGTATTTT | CASSTTGGADTQYF
- | TRBJ2-2 | TRBV7-2 | 17 | TRBD2 | TGTGCCAGCAGCTACCTAAAGGGACTAGGTTACACCGGGGAGCTGTTTTTT | CASSYLKGLGYTGELFF
- | TRBJ1-2 | TRBV5-5 | 15 | TRBD1 | TGTGCCAGCAGCCCCACCGGGACAGGGATCTATGGCTACACCTTC | CASSPTGTGIYGYTF
- | TRBJ2-7 | TRBV6-2/TRBV6-3 | 12 | - | TGTGCCAGCAGTTACTCACTACAGGGTCGGTACTTC | CASSYSLQGRYF
- | TRBJ1-3 | TRBV6-5 | 15 | TRBD1 | TGTGCCAGCAGTTACGGACAGGGGGCTGGAAACACCATATATTTT | CASSYGQGAGNTIYF
- | TRBJ1-5 | TRBV6-2/TRBV6-3 | 16 | - | TGTGCCAGCAGTCCGCGCGGACAGTATAGCAATCAGCCCCAGCATTTT | CASSPRGQYSNQPQHF
- | TRBJ1-2 | TRBV27 | 17 | TRBD1 | TGTGCCAGCAGCTTATCTCCAGGGGGGAGAGCTAACTATGGCTACACCTTC | CASSLSPGGRANYGYTF
- | TRBJ1-3 | TRBV5-4 | 15 | TRBD1 | TGTGCCAGCAGCTCCGACAGGGTTGTTGGAAACACCATATATTTT | CASSSDRVVGNTIYF
once | TRBJ1-2 | TRBV7-2 | 13 | - | TGTGCCAGCAGCAAGACAGATAACTATGGCTACACCTTC | CASSKTDNYGYTF
once | TRBJ1-4 | TRBV27 | 13 | - | TGTGCCAGCAGTAAGAGGACTCTCGAAAAACTGTTTTTT | CASSKRTLEKLFF
- | TRBJ1-6 | TRBV6-1 | 14 | - | TGTGCCAGCAGTGAACAGGGTAATAATTCACCCCTCCACTTT | CASSEQGNNSPLHF
- | TRBJ1-3 | TRBV19 | 15 | - | TGTGCCAGTAGCCGGTATGCGGGCTCTGGAAACACCATATATTTT | CASSRYAGSGNTIYF
- | TRBJ2-3 | TRBV10-3 | 14 | TRBD1 | TGTGCCATCAGTCGGGACAGGGGGACAGATACGCAGTATTTT | CAISRDRGTDTQYF
- | TRBJ1-1 | TRBV6-2/TRBV6-3 | 15 | - | TGTGCCAGCAGCAGAGTAGGGGGATTGGGAACTGAAGCTTTCTTT | CASSRVGGLGTEAFF
once | TRBJ2-5 | TRBV18 | 15 | - | TGTGCCAGCTCACCTCGACCGGACAGTCCGGAGACCCAGTACTTC | CASSPRPDSPETQYF